This TCR beta chain was captured in a study of blood T cells in healthy people across ages (dated by TCRdb to between 2015 and 2016). Study-level background: In model experiments, roughly one uniquely barcoded TCR beta cDNA molecule per two T cells was captured by template switching. To track age-related changes in TCR beta repertoire diversity, the study relied on deep sequencing normalized with unique cDNA molecular identifiers. The donors were divided into four age groups: young (average roughly 15 years), middle-aged (approximately 39), aged (about 60) and long-lived (82). Donors of different ages were randomly distributed across sequencing lanes to avoid experimental bias. Using the same blood draw, the study looked at two additional independent replicas of 1 million unique cDNA reads for two donors, one aged 18 to 30 and the other aged 80 or older.

This clonotype has just a few counts. It lacks a known antigen. No quality values exist for individual bases; no much larger clone is one base distant. The germline V gene supplies CDR1 MNHNS and CDR2 SASEGT. Taken from cysteine to phenylalanine, the CDR3 has 14 residues. This entry keeps only the CDR3 DNA: 42 bases, framed from base 1. The junction shows trimming of 6 bases on V and 2 bases on J, plus 11 bases between the germline ends. Library preparation was by 5' RACE. TCRdb records Illumina HiSeq 2500 as the sequencer. A second PCR of roughly 6 to 12 cycles was performed with a sample-barcoded 5' primer and a J-beta primer mix. Each TCR beta cDNA molecule received a unique molecular identifier from a template-switch 5' adaptor carrying 12 random nucleotides. Each sample yielded at least 3 million CDR3-containing paired-end reads. The Mint cDNA synthesis kit, primed by a TRBC-specific oligonucleotide, was used to synthesize first-strand cDNA from all RNA. After uracil-DNA glycosylase treatment, a first 18-cycle PCR used universal primers M1SS and BC2_uni_R on all cDNA. The original pipeline was this. For normalization, 1 million high-quality reads were randomly selected from each sample, with every read carrying a distinct molecular identifier. Reads with shared molecular identifiers were discarded instead of being binned into consensus sequences. CDR3 identification, clonotype clustering and error correction used MiTCR with a Q25 quality threshold and the strictest error-elimination algorithm. A nonparametric unseen species model with Euler transformation was used to estimate a lower bound on total TCR beta diversity. TCRdb redid the processing of the public reads, applying fastp at Q25 and MiXCR, and retained in-frame beta chains. Records with the same CDR3 protein are collapsed into one entry carrying the most frequent genes and DNA. What appears here as the V and J calls and clone size reflects TCRdb's work, not the paper's. A total of about 1.6 million distinct CDR3 sequences appear in this sample, around 35% of them only once. 11% of the sample rests with the top ten.

The paper's findings and limits, for the study overall: Compared with the aged group, the long-lived group had more naive CD4+ T cells, fewer expanded clones and increased TCR diversity, suggesting age selection. The CMV infection status of donors was not known, potentially confounding age-related changes in expanded clonotypes. The percentage of naive T cells measured by flow cytometry correlated strongly with observed TCR beta diversity. Estimates of total diversity based on one million sequenced T cells were considered lower bounds and underestimates. Since profiling was done on bulk unsorted PBMCs, naive and antigen-experienced compartments could not be conclusively compared. Observed TCR beta diversity per million T cells fell roughly linearly with age, and a significant reduction was already apparent by age around 44.

Donors were under 40 systemically healthy Caucasian individuals from Russia aged roughly 6 to 95 years. Around 10 milliliters of peripheral blood were collected from each donor into EDTA-treated Vacutainer tubes. Ficoll-Paque density-gradient centrifugation was used to isolate PBMCs, with at least 6.5 million per sample. Total RNA was extracted from PBMCs with Trizol reagent, with at least 5.5 micrograms obtained per sample. The percentages of naive CD45RAhigh/CD27high T cells were determined by flow cytometry on a PBMC aliquot from every donor. The source is a woman in her twenties or thirties in good health. The chain employs TRBV6-1 and TRBJ1-5; a confident D gene designation cannot be given. What was sequenced was blood. The CDR3 protein sequence reads: CASRGREGNQPQHF. The DNA is TGTGCCAGCAGGGGTAGGGAGGGCAATCAGCCCCAGCATTTT.